The T cell receptor beta chain described here comes from a study of T cell clones after liver transplantation. Looking at the study overall: A pre-transplant mixed lymphocyte reaction with TCRbeta sequencing defined graft-donor-reactive clones followed in post-transplant blood.

Only in-frame clones appear in the TCRdb table, and some are missing; sequencing was by immunoSEQ multiplex PCR. This sample has more than 45,000 clones, with 70% found just once. This CDR3 contains 14 residues. The ends were cut back, 4 bases at V and 6 bases at J, with 14 bases in the middle. Germline CDR1 SGDLS, CDR2 YYNGEE. Study-wide points: Post-transplant, graft-donor-reactive CD4 TCRbeta sequences in blood dropped significantly in most of the 8 subjects.

In its sample, this clone was seen once. The antigen is not known. The TCR originated in a human patient who received a liver transplant. The graft donor may have contributed some T cells. Source: CD4+ T cells from blood, taken at the approximately 16-month timepoint. J is TRBJ1-5 and V is TRBV9; the D gene is possibly TRBD1 (5 bases). CDR3: CASSRGGDTQPQHF. The CDR3 nucleotides are TGTGCCAGCAGCCGTGGGGGGGATACTCAGCCCCAGCATTTT. Combining the CDR3 with reference TRBV9 and TRBJ1-5 gives the whole variable domain DSGVTQTPKHLITATGQRVTLRCSPRSGDLSVYWYQQSLDQGLQFLIQYYNGEERAKGNILERFSAQQFPDLHSELNLSSLELGDSALYFCASSRGGDTQPQHFGDGTRLSIL.